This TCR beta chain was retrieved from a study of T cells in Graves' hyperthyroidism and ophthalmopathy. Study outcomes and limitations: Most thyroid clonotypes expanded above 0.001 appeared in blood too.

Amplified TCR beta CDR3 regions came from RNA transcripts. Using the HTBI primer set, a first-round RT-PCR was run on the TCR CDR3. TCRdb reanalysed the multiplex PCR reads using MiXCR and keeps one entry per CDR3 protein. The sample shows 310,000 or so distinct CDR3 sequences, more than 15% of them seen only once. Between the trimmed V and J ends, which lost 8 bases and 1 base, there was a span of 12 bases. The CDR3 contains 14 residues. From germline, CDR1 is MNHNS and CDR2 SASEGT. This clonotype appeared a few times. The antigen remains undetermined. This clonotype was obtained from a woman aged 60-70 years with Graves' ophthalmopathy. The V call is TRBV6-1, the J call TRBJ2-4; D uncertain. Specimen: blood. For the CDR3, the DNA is TGTGCCAGCTCCCGGTTTGGCGCCAAAAACATTCAGTACTTC. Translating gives CASSRFGAKNIQYF.